Each of the 5 T cell receptor beta chains below was sequenced from the same sample in a study of CD8+ T cells in alopecia areata. Peripheral blood and lesional scalp punch biopsies came from alopecia areata patients. Following RNA extraction, reverse transcription yielded cDNA that acted as the sequencing template. Assay used: immunoSEQ multiplex PCR; TCRdb lists only in-frame clones, some missing. The data hold 9,500 to 15,000 clones, with around 62% observed a single time. Sequencing was performed on skin. These receptors came from a human donor with alopecia areata.

This clone came up a few times. The V and J genes are TRBV6-5 and TRBJ1-5, with 7 bases identical to TRBD1. The CDR3 is made up of 16 amino acids. Germline values: CDR1 MNHEY, CDR2 SVGAGI. V lost 4 bases to trimming and J lost 6 bases; unmatched junction nucleotides: 12. As DNA, the CDR3 is TGTGCCAGCAGTTCTATGGAGGGGGCTCTCGGTCAGCCCCAGCATTTT. This sequence encodes CASSSMEGALGQPQHF.

J is TRBJ2-1 and V is TRBV6-5; D possibly corresponds to TRBD1 (6 bases). The CDR3 runs 14 residues. CDR1 is MNHEY and CDR2 is SVGAGI in the germline V gene. The V and J ends lost 4 bases and 6 bases respectively, with 13 bases between them. Here the CDR3 reads CASSWPSRGNEQFF. CDR3 nucleotides: TGTGCCAGCAGTTGGCCTAGCAGGGGCAATGAGCAGTTCTTC.

This clone has only a few counts. The CDR3 nucleotides read TGTGCCAGCAGCTTAGTGGGGTCGGTGGAGACCCAGTACTTC. Its protein product is CASSLVGSVETQYF. The chain is built from TRBV11-2 and TRBJ2-5; D uncertain. The CDR3 is 14 residues long. V gave up 1 base and J gave up 5 bases, with 11 bases separating them. Germline loops: CDR1 SGHAT, CDR2 FQNNGV.

The gene calls are TRBV7-9 and TRBJ2-3; no firm D call. Germline V gene data show CDR1 as SEHNR and CDR2 as FQNEAQ (reference sequence). The V gene lost 5 bases and the J gene lost 6 bases, with 21 bases spanning the gap. The CDR3 is 16 amino acids. The CDR3, as DNA: TGTGCCAGCAGCCTCAGCAATTCCCGAGAATCCGATACGCAGTATTTT. It is translated as CASSLSNSRESDTQYF.

This clone was seen more than once but under ten times. This chain uses TRBV7-2 with TRBJ2-1, with D maybe TRBD1 (6 bases). Trimming removed 6 bases from V and 5 bases from J, with 14 bases in between. Germline-derived CDR1 and CDR2 are SGHTA and FQGNSA. The CDR3 runs 14 residues. CDR3: CASRRGYRDNEQFF. In nucleotides, the CDR3 is TGTGCCAGCAGGAGGGGGTATAGGGACAATGAGCAGTTCTTC.